This entry is about one TCR beta chain. This entry is derived from a study of blood T cell repertoires in COVID-19. Overall study context: Acute and convalescent COVID-19 specimens originated in the United States, Italy and Spain.

Germline V gene data show CDR1 as MRHNA and CDR2 as SNTAGT. The V gene end was trimmed by 6 bases and the J gene end by 6 bases; junction bases not matched to a gene: 9. There are 15 residues in the CDR3. In the original workflow: Using reference gene primer amplification, nucleated cell counts were estimated. Clones were sequenced by immunoSEQ multiplex PCR, and TCRdb holds only the in-frame ones, with some missing. The DNA gave D and trimming, while V, J and clone size come from that table. The sample includes about 170,000 clones, around 83% of them seen just once. The chain employs TRBV6-4 and TRBJ2-2, with TRBD2 identical over 8 bases. Sequenced material: peripheral blood. The receptor comes from a woman in her sixties or seventies who had recovered from COVID-19. The CDR3 DNA sequence: TGTGCCAGCAGGCCCGGGGGGGCCAGGGCCGGGGAGCTGTTTTTT. This gives the protein CASRPGGARAGELFF.